These 32 T cell receptor beta chains came from one sample sequenced in a study of blood T cell repertoires in COVID-19. The method was immunoSEQ multiplex PCR; TCRdb's version includes in-frame clones alone and lacks a portion of them. This table holds a few hundred thousand clones, 75% to 90% found once. Sample: PBMCs or T cells enriched from blood (not recorded which). All receptors derive from a young man who had recovered from COVID-19.

V gene TRBV18 combines with J gene TRBJ1-6, with D maybe TRBD1 (5 bases). Between the trimmed V and J ends, which lost 3 bases and 8 bases, there was a span of 17 bases. In germline, CDR1 is KGHSH, CDR2 LQKENI. This CDR3 comprises 16 residues. CDR3 loop: CASSPSRGTMHSPLHF. CDR3 DNA sequence: TGTGCCAGCTCACCCTCCCGGGGGACCATGCATTCACCCCTCCACTTT.

The chain links TRBV28 to TRBJ1-5; TRBD1 agrees at 8 bases. CDR3 length: 18 amino acids. Germline loops: CDR1 MDHEN, CDR2 SYDVKM. J was trimmed by 6 bases and V by 2 bases; bases with no gene match: 15. CDR3 DNA sequence: TGTGCCAGCAGTTTACGCCGCGGAGGGGACAGGTCAAGTCAGCCCCAGCATTTT. It codes for CASSLRRGGDRSSQPQHF.

In nucleotides, the CDR3 is TGTGCCAGCAGCTTTTTTCAGGGGAAGGGAAACACCATATATTTT. This codes for CASSFFQGKGNTIYF. The gene calls are TRBV7-9 and TRBJ1-3; tentative D call: TRBD1 (6 bases). The CDR3 length is 15 residues. Germline V CDR1 and CDR2: SEHNR, FQNEAQ (reference sequence). Trimming shortened V by 3 bases and J by 4 bases, and 13 bases separated the two germline ends.

In this sample, this clone turned up once. This chain uses TRBV7-3 with TRBJ2-5; the match to TRBD1 covers 7 bases. Per the germline V gene, CDR1 is SGHTA and CDR2 is FQGTGA. V was pared by 3 bases and J by 3 bases, with 1 base of the junction left unmatched. The CDR3 totals 13 residues. CDR3 nucleotides: TGTGCCAGCAGCTTCACAGGGGAAGAGACCCAGTACTTC. Its translation is CASSFTGEETQYF.

This CDR3 reads CASSRTAATAAQHF. CDR3 nucleotide sequence: TGTGCCAGCAGTCGGACAGCCGCGACCGCGGCCCAGCATTTT. The chain has TRBV6-5 and TRBJ1-5; weak D call: TRBD1 (6 bases). The CDR3 runs 14 residues. The V gene lost 5 bases and the J gene lost 11 bases, with 19 bases spanning the gap. CDR1 and CDR2 from the germline V gene are MNHEY and SVGAGI.

V and J are TRBV28 and TRBJ2-1, with D possibly being TRBD1 (5 bases). Trimming removed 4 bases from V and 6 bases from J, with 19 bases in between. CDR3 length equals 16 residues. Germline CDR1 reads MDHEN; CDR2 reads SYDVKM. CDR3 nucleotide sequence: TGTGCCAGCAGTTACACGTGGGGCCGGCACAGCAATGAGCAGTTCTTC. Translated: CASSYTWGRHSNEQFF.

The chain has TRBV10-1 and TRBJ1-2; no clear D. Germline CDR1 WNHNN, CDR2 SYGVQD (reference sequence). This CDR3 is built from 13 residues. The ends were cut back, 0 bases at V and 4 bases at J, with 6 bases in the middle. CDR3 amino acids: CASSESTTYGYTF. DNA for the CDR3: TGCGCCAGCAGTGAGTCGACAACCTATGGCTACACCTTC.

This chain links TRBV5-1 with TRBJ2-3; TRBD2 is a possible D gene (6 bases). Trimming stripped 5 bases from V and 2 bases from J, with 15 bases between. Per germline, CDR1 SGHRS and CDR2 YFSETQ. CDR3 length equals 15 residues. CDR3 bases: TGCGCCAGCAGTTTTAGCGGTCTTAACACAGATACGCAGTATTTT. Protein product: CASSFSGLNTDTQYF.

V gene TRBV7-8 combines with J gene TRBJ1-2; 7 bases map to TRBD1. Germline V gives CDR1 SGHVS, CDR2 FQNEAQ. Trimming cost V 5 bases and J 2 bases; bases outside gene matches: 5. The CDR3 runs 14 residues. The CDR3 spells CASSRDRANYGYTF. The CDR3 nucleotides are TGTGCCAGCAGCCGCGACAGGGCCAACTATGGCTACACCTTC.

The chain combines TRBV6-5 with TRBJ2-7; 7 bases align to TRBD1. The length of the CDR3 is 15 residues. Germline CDR1 MNHEY, CDR2 SVGAGI. Germline trimming cut 8 bases from V and 3 bases from J; bases unmatched to any gene: 13. The CDR3 is CASAPAKGAVYEQYF. Written as DNA, the CDR3 is TGTGCCAGCGCCCCGGCCAAGGGGGCAGTCTACGAGCAGTACTTC.

This chain uses TRBV7-9 with TRBJ1-3; 8 bases align to TRBD1. Losses at the gene ends were 0 bases for V and 2 bases for J; bases not matched to a gene: 0. The germline gives CDR1 SEHNR, CDR2 FQNEAQ (reference sequence). This CDR3 comprises 15 residues. The CDR3: CASSLATGAGNTIYF. CDR3 DNA sequence: TGTGCCAGCAGCTTAGCGACAGGGGCTGGAAACACCATATATTTT. Using reference TRBV7-9 and TRBJ1-3 for the parts outside the CDR3, the full variable domain is DTGVSQNPRHKITKRGQNVTFRCDPISEHNRLYWYRQTLGQGPEFLTYFQNEAQLEKSRLLSDRFSAERPKGSFSTLEIQRTEQGDSAMYLCASSLATGAGNTIYFGEGSWLTVV.

The chain links TRBV4-1 to TRBJ2-3; TRBD2 aligns across 12 bases. Germline values: CDR1 MGHRA, CDR2 YSYEKL. The CDR3 runs to 15 residues. Trimming removed 4 bases from V and 4 bases from J; junction bases left unmatched: 3. The CDR3 protein is CASSLLAGGPDTQYF. The CDR3, as DNA: TGCGCCAGCAGCCTACTAGCGGGAGGCCCAGATACGCAGTATTTT.

The DNA for the CDR3 is TGCAGCGTTGACCGGACAGGGGGGAATGAGCAGTTCTTC. It specifies CSVDRTGGNEQFF. The chain couples TRBV29-1 to TRBJ2-1; 10 bases fit TRBD1. The CDR3 runs to 13 residues. The germline V gene has CDR1 SQVTM and CDR2 ANQGSEA. The J segment lost 7 bases and the V segment lost 3 bases, leaving 3 bases of the junction unmatched.

The chain couples TRBV7-2 to TRBJ2-2; D remains unclear. The germline gives CDR1 SGHTA, CDR2 FQGNSA. The CDR3 extends over 16 amino acids. Between the trimmed V and J ends, which lost 1 base and 0 bases, there was a span of 9 bases. The CDR3 DNA sequence: TGTGCCAGCAGCTTAGTGGGCGCATCGAACACCGGGGAGCTGTTTTTT. It specifies CASSLVGASNTGELFF.

The V gene is TRBV12-5, the J gene TRBJ1-6, with TRBD1 matching 8 bases. From germline, CDR1 is LGHNT and CDR2 FRNRAP. CDR3 length: 15 amino acids. The V gene end was trimmed by 5 bases and the J gene end by 8 bases; junction bases not matched to a gene: 8. As DNA, the CDR3 is TGTGCTAGTGGTCACCTCAGGGGGCAGGATTCACCCCTCCACTTT. Protein sequence: CASGHLRGQDSPLHF.

A few counts support this clone. DNA for the CDR3: TGTGCCAGCAGCTTGACCGGGACAGCTTACGAGCAGTACTTC. Amino acid sequence: CASSLTGTAYEQYF. The chain is built from TRBV5-5 and TRBJ2-7; 7 nucleotides match TRBD1. Germline CDR1 and CDR2: SGHKS and YYEKEE (reference sequence). The V and J ends lost 1 base and 4 bases, in that order; junction bases with no gene match: 5. The CDR3 totals 14 residues.

The chain carries TRBV28 and TRBJ1-3, with TRBD1 identical over 9 bases. Germline V gene lookup returns CDR1 MDHEN and CDR2 SYDVKM. V was clipped by 4 bases and J by 2 bases; unmatched bases: 6. This CDR3 has 16 amino acids. CDR3 nucleotides: TGTGCCAGCAGTTCGGGACAGGGATTGGCTGGAAACACCATATATTTT. Protein: CASSSGQGLAGNTIYF.

The rearrangement links TRBV6-5 to TRBJ2-3, with TRBD1 matching over 8 bases. Germline CDR1 reads MNHEY; CDR2 reads SVGAGI. CDR3 size: 16 residues. The junction had 5 bases not matched to a gene; V was cut back by 0 bases and J by 3 bases. The CDR3 DNA follows: TGTGCCAGCAGTTACTCGGACAGGGTGTTAACAGATACGCAGTATTTT. This codes for CASSYSDRVLTDTQYF.

This chain joins TRBV10-3 and TRBJ1-2, with 9 bases fitting TRBD1. Germline values: CDR1 ENHRY, CDR2 SYGVKD. The CDR3 totals 15 residues. With 0 bases clipped from V and 8 bases from J, the junction kept 7 bases outside the gene matches. The chain's CDR3 is CAISESTGTGSGYTF. The CDR3, as DNA: TGTGCCATCAGTGAGTCGACCGGGACAGGGTCCGGCTACACCTTC.

This clone was counted between two and nine times. V usage is TRBV4-2 and J usage is TRBJ1-1, with D uncertain. This CDR3 has 13 amino acids. V shed 1 base and J shed 5 bases, with 8 bases lying between them. Germline assignment: CDR1 LGHNA and CDR2 YNFKEQ. In nucleotides, the CDR3 is TGTGCCAGCAGCCAAGGGGCTTGGACTGAAGCTTTCTTT. This gives the protein CASSQGAWTEAFF.

The rearrangement joins TRBV6-5 to TRBJ1-1; perhaps TRBD1 as D (5 bases). V dropped 10 bases and J dropped 4 bases, with 19 bases sitting between them. From germline, CDR1 is MNHEY and CDR2 SVGAGI. There are 14 residues in the CDR3. CDR3 DNA sequence: TGTGCCATTCAGGACATTTTTTGGGGCACTGAAGCTTTCTTT. Encoded protein: CAIQDIFWGTEAFF.

This clone appeared once. This chain joins TRBV29-1 and TRBJ1-1; TRBD1 agrees at 10 bases. Germline V lookup: CDR1 SQVTM, CDR2 ANQGSEA. V shed 7 bases and J 9 bases; nucleotides not matched to a gene: 8. This CDR3 is 12 amino acids long. The DNA of the CDR3 is TGCAGCGGAACCGGGACAGGGGACCAAGCTTTCTTT. This encodes CSGTGTGDQAFF. Using reference TRBV29-1 and TRBJ1-1 for the parts outside the CDR3, the full variable domain is SAVISQKPSRDICQRGTSLTIQCQVDSQVTMMFWYRQQPGQSLTLIATANQGSEATYESGFVIDKFPISRPNLTFSTLTVSNMSPEDSSIYLCSGTGTGDQAFFGQGTRLTVV.

The J gene is TRBJ2-2, the V gene TRBV7-8; TRBD1 is a possible D gene (5 bases). The germline gives CDR1 SGHVS, CDR2 FQNEAQ. The germline V and J ends were trimmed by 11 bases and 8 bases, with 21 bases remaining between them. This CDR3 is 14 amino acids long. CDR3 nucleotide sequence: TGTGCCTCCCAGGGAACCGGCGTTGGAGGGGAGCTGTTTTTT. This codes for CASQGTGVGGELFF.

The genes are TRBV6-5 and TRBJ2-1; the D gene is possibly TRBD2 (5 bases). Trimming removed 6 bases from V and 7 bases from J, with 19 bases in between. Germline assignment: CDR1 MNHEY and CDR2 SVGAGI. The length of the CDR3 is 15 residues. In DNA, the CDR3 is TGTGCCAGCAGGAGGGCCTTGACTAACCAGAATGAGCAGTTCTTC. Its protein product is CASRRALTNQNEQFF.

This clone has only one observation. The chain is built from TRBV7-2 and TRBJ2-2; the match to TRBD1 covers 8 bases. The CDR3 runs 17 residues. Germline V CDR1 and CDR2: SGHTA, FQGNSA. V shed 1 base, J shed 1 base, and the junction held 5 bases outside the gene matches. This CDR3 reads CASSLGYGTGNTGELFF. The CDR3, as DNA: TGTGCCAGCAGCTTAGGGTACGGGACAGGGAACACCGGGGAGCTGTTTTTT.

This chain joins TRBV7-6 and TRBJ1-2; no clear D gene. The CDR3 sequence is 14 residues long. Germline loops: CDR1 SGHVS, CDR2 FNYEAQ. Between the trimmed V and J ends, which lost 1 base and 7 bases, there was a span of 13 bases. CDR3 sequence reads: CASSLDFQASGYTF. In DNA form, the CDR3 reads TGTGCCAGCAGCTTAGATTTCCAGGCGTCTGGCTACACCTTC.

A few counts support this clone. This rearrangement joins TRBV3-1 (or the pseudogene TRBV3-2) to TRBJ2-1; 7 bases agree with TRBD2. The germline V gene encodes CDR1 LGHDT and CDR2 YNNKEL (reference sequence). There are 15 residues in the CDR3. V shed 1 base and J 3 bases; nucleotides not matched to a gene: 3. The chain's CDR3 is CASSQVASGYNEQFF. Here the CDR3 DNA reads TGTGCCAGCAGCCAAGTGGCTAGCGGCTACAATGAGCAGTTCTTC.

The V call is TRBV7-9, the J call TRBJ2-1; perhaps TRBD2 as D (6 bases). The germline CDR1 and CDR2 sequences are SEHNR and FQNEAQ (reference sequence). CDR3 length equals 16 residues. V was cut by 5 bases and J by 5 bases, with 19 bases left in between. The DNA for the CDR3 is TGTGCCAGCAGCCCTCTACGGGGGAACGACCACAATGAGCAGTTCTTC. This translates into CASSPLRGNDHNEQFF.

The chain carries TRBV5-4 and TRBJ2-7; 11 bases are shared with TRBD2. Germline CDR1 and CDR2: SGHNT and YYREEE (reference sequence). Trimming took 6 bases from V and 7 from J; bases not matched to a gene: 9. The CDR3 spans 14 residues. The CDR3 is CASTIAGGPGEQYF. CDR3 bases: TGTGCCAGCACGATAGCGGGAGGGCCGGGGGAGCAGTACTTC. The full variable domain, in which reference TRBV5-4 and TRBJ2-7 provide the parts outside the CDR3, is ETGVTQSPTHLIKTRGQQVTLRCSSQSGHNTVSWYQQALGQGPQFIFQYYREEENGRGNFPPRFSGLQFPNYSSELNVNALELDDSALYLCASTIAGGPGEQYFGPGTRLTVT.

The chain carries TRBV19 and TRBJ1-1, with D hard to call. This CDR3 has 13 amino acids. The germline CDR1 and CDR2 sequences are LNHDA and SQIVND (reference sequence). Trimming left V 3 bases short and J 1 base short, with 6 bases between. CDR3 amino acids: CASSIYGNTEAFF. CDR3 in DNA: TGTGCCAGTAGTATCTACGGGAACACTGAAGCTTTCTTT.

The V call is TRBV6-2 or TRBV6-3, the J call TRBJ1-4; maybe TRBD1 (6 bases). The CDR3 is made up of 15 amino acids. V gave up 2 bases and J gave up 6 bases, with 13 bases separating them. Germline CDR1 is MNHEY and CDR2 is SVGEGT. The CDR3 sequence is CASSYTLDSYEKLFF. As DNA, the CDR3 is TGTGCCAGCAGTTACACTTTGGACAGCTATGAAAAACTGTTTTTT.

The V call is TRBV29-1, the J call TRBJ2-7, with 11 bases lining up with TRBD2. The V and J ends lost 6 bases and 3 bases, in that order; junction bases with no gene match: 7. CDR1 SQVTM and CDR2 ANQGSEA come from the germline V gene. The CDR3 extends over 14 amino acids. CDR3: CSVKPGLADYEQYF. The CDR3 bases are TGCAGCGTAAAACCGGGACTAGCGGACTACGAGCAGTACTTC.